This is a list of T cell receptor beta chains from one sample in a study of blood T cell repertoires in COVID-19. This table comes from immunoSEQ multiplex PCR, and its TCRdb copy is limited to in-frame clones, with some not included. The sample records some 170,000 clones, roughly 85% being singletons. The sequencing sample was made of peripheral blood. Source of these receptors: a woman aged 55-69 years with acute or convalescent COVID-19. Each CDR3 is given with its conserved first and last residue. The D gene is left open where the match is weak. The size entry is marked missing in some rows and otherwise reads once, few, many or a size class.

J gene | clone size | V gene | D gene | CDR3 protein | CDR3 DNA
TRBJ1-1 | - | TRBV3-1/TRBV3-2 | - | CASSLNTGYTEAFF | TGTGCCAGCAGCCTGAACACAGGGTACACTGAAGCTTTCTTT
TRBJ2-6 | - | TRBV10-3 | TRBD1 | CAISGQVSSGANVLTF | TGTGCCATCAGCGGACAGGTCAGCTCTGGGGCCAACGTCCTGACTTTC
TRBJ2-1 | - | TRBV30 | - | CAWSVNLGTYNEQFF | TGTGCCTGGAGTGTAAACCTAGGAACCTACAATGAGCAGTTCTTC
TRBJ1-2 | few | TRBV28 | - | CASSSGAWYYGYTF | TGTGCCAGCAGTTCGGGAGCTTGGTACTATGGCTACACCTTC
TRBJ1-6 | - | TRBV11-2 | - | CASSLVVSSYNSPLHF | TGTGCCAGCAGCTTGGTTGTGAGCTCCTATAATTCACCCCTCCACTTT
TRBJ1-1 | - | TRBV19 | - | CASSIEESNTEAFF | TGTGCCAGTAGTATAGAGGAGTCGAACACTGAAGCTTTCTTT
TRBJ2-7 | - | TRBV29-1 | - | CSTTLGGEQYF | TGCAGCACTACCTTGGGGGGCGAGCAGTACTTC
TRBJ2-3 | once | TRBV7-9 | TRBD2 | CASSLRLLAGLDTQYF | TGTGCCAGCAGCTTGCGGCTACTAGCGGGATTGGATACGCAGTATTTT
TRBJ2-3 | - | TRBV5-4 | TRBD2 | CASSIGLAGADTQYF | TGTGCCAGCAGCATCGGACTAGCGGGAGCCGATACGCAGTATTTT
TRBJ2-2 | - | TRBV11-3 | - | CASSPRAGELFF | TGTGCCAGCAGCCCTAGAGCCGGGGAGCTGTTTTTT
TRBJ1-1 | - | TRBV29-1 | - | CSVFGRVGTEAFF | TGCAGCGTTTTCGGGAGGGTTGGCACTGAAGCTTTCTTT
TRBJ2-3 | - | TRBV20-1 | TRBD2 | CSASIGLAPTDTQYF | TGCAGTGCTAGTATAGGACTAGCGCCCACAGATACGCAGTATTTT
TRBJ1-3 | - | TRBV19 | - | CASTGQSYTIYF | TGTGCCAGCACAGGTCAGAGTTACACCATATATTTT
TRBJ1-1 | once | TRBV19 | - | CASISLGNTEAFF | TGTGCCAGTATATCCCTCGGGAACACTGAAGCTTTCTTT
TRBJ1-5 | - | TRBV5-1 | - | CASSLGGLEQPQHF | TGCGCCAGCAGCTTGGGGGGGCTGGAACAGCCCCAGCATTTT
TRBJ2-1 | - | TRBV23-1 | TRBD2 | CASSLWSGRPTYNEQFF | TGCGCCAGCAGTCTCTGGAGCGGGAGGCCCACCTACAATGAGCAGTTCTTC
TRBJ2-5 | - | TRBV29-1 | TRBD1 | CSVEDGTGKTQYF | TGCAGCGTTGAAGATGGGACAGGGAAGACCCAGTACTTC
TRBJ2-1 | - | TRBV27 | - | CASTKLSINEQFF | TGTGCCAGCACCAAGCTTAGCATAAATGAGCAGTTCTTC
TRBJ2-7 | - | TRBV29-1 | - | CSVTGTYEQYF | TGCAGCGTCACGGGGACCTACGAGCAGTACTTC
TRBJ2-5 | - | TRBV20-1 | - | CSATPGTQYF | TGCAGTGCTACCCCGGGGACCCAGTACTTC
TRBJ1-2 | - | TRBV5-4 | - | CASSPGEGGYTF | TGTGCCAGCAGCCCCGGGGAAGGAGGCTACACCTTC
TRBJ1-3 | once | TRBV12-3/TRBV12-4 | - | CASRTVGNTIYF | TGTGCCAGCAGAACAGTTGGAAACACCATATATTTT
TRBJ2-1 | - | TRBV20-1 | - | CSASRAGLYNEQFF | TGCAGTGCTAGTAGGGCGGGCCTGTACAATGAGCAGTTCTTC
TRBJ2-1 | - | TRBV28 | - | CAIHGGGSNEQFF | TGTGCCATCCACGGAGGGGGCTCGAATGAGCAGTTCTTC
TRBJ2-5 | - | TRBV2 | - | CASSESPTGETQYF | TGTGCCAGCAGTGAAAGTCCTACGGGAGAGACCCAGTACTTC
TRBJ2-7 | - | TRBV28 | - | CASSLPADTREQYF | TGTGCCAGCAGTTTACCCGCGGACACTCGTGAGCAGTACTTC
TRBJ2-3 | once | TRBV10-2 | - | CASASTDTQYF | TGCGCCAGCGCGTCGACAGATACGCAGTATTTT
TRBJ2-2 | - | TRBV3-1/TRBV3-2 | TRBD1 | CASSSQGAVGELFF | TGTGCCAGCAGCTCCCAGGGGGCGGTCGGGGAGCTGTTTTTT
TRBJ1-2 | - | TRBV3-1/TRBV3-2 | - | CASSQAGGRANYGYTF | TGTGCCAGCAGCCAAGCTGGCGGGAGGGCTAACTATGGCTACACCTTC
TRBJ2-5 | - | TRBV5-8 | - | CASSLGQVKETQYF | TGTGCCAGCAGCTTGGGGCAGGTAAAAGAGACCCAGTACTTC
TRBJ2-5 | - | TRBV11-2 | TRBD2 | CASSLDGASGQETQYF | TGTGCCAGCAGCTTAGATGGGGCTAGCGGACAAGAGACCCAGTACTTC
TRBJ2-7 | once | TRBV7-9 | TRBD2 | CASSLRAGDEQYF | TGTGCCAGCAGCTTACGCGCGGGAGATGAGCAGTACTTC
TRBJ2-4 | - | TRBV19 | - | CASSMLLKNIQYF | TGTGCCAGTAGTATGTTACTCAAAAACATTCAGTACTTC
TRBJ1-6 | - | TRBV28 | TRBD1 | CASRSGTGGNSPLHF | TGTGCCAGCAGGTCCGGGACAGGGGGTAATTCACCCCTCCACTTT
TRBJ2-1 | once | TRBV3-1/TRBV3-2 | - | CASSQVRDYNEQFF | TGTGCCAGCAGCCAGGTTAGAGATTACAATGAGCAGTTCTTC
TRBJ2-2 | - | TRBV5-1 | TRBD2 | CASSILTSGSTGELFF | TGCGCCAGCAGCATTTTGACTAGCGGGAGTACCGGGGAGCTGTTTTTT
TRBJ2-1 | - | TRBV10-2 | - | CASSESGRGPSYNEQFF | TGCGCCAGCAGTGAGTCGGGGCGGGGACCTTCCTACAATGAGCAGTTCTTC
TRBJ2-1 | - | TRBV7-3 | - | CASSLTGGLHNEQFF | TGTGCCAGCAGCTTAACCGGGGGGCTCCACAATGAGCAGTTCTTC
TRBJ2-1 | - | TRBV11-2 | - | CASSLGGREWTFYNEQFF | TGTGCCAGCAGCTTGGGAGGTCGGGAGTGGACCTTCTACAATGAGCAGTTCTTC
TRBJ1-2 | - | TRBV6-1 | - | CASSENSYYGYTF | TGTGCCAGCAGTGAAAACAGTTACTATGGCTACACCTTC
TRBJ1-1 | - | TRBV6-4 | TRBD1 | CASSSQGGNTEAFF | TGTGCCAGCAGTAGTCAGGGGGGGAACACTGAAGCTTTCTTT
TRBJ2-2 | - | TRBV7-2 | TRBD2 | CASSLRREGTGELFF | TGTGCCAGCAGCTTGAGGCGGGAGGGCACCGGGGAGCTGTTTTTT
TRBJ1-2 | once | TRBV19 | - | CASSYSNYGYTF | TGTGCCAGTAGTTACAGTAACTATGGCTACACCTTC
TRBJ2-3 | - | TRBV7-9 | - | CASSPLGERVDTQYF | TGTGCCAGCAGCCCTCTAGGAGAGAGGGTGGATACGCAGTATTTT
TRBJ1-6 | few | TRBV5-1 | - | CASSLDGQTGPGSPLHF | TGCGCCAGCAGCTTGGACGGTCAGACAGGCCCGGGGTCACCCCTCCACTTT
TRBJ1-4 | - | TRBV28 | TRBD1 | CASSLTGGVLNEKLFF | TGTGCCAGCAGTTTGACAGGGGGCGTACTTAATGAAAAACTGTTTTTT
TRBJ1-2 | - | TRBV27 | TRBD1 | CASSLTGQNYGYTF | TGTGCCAGCAGTTTAACGGGACAGAACTATGGCTACACCTTC
TRBJ1-2 | - | TRBV9 | - | CASSVDQGNAGYTF | TGTGCCAGCAGCGTAGATCAGGGTAATGCCGGCTACACCTTC
TRBJ2-2 | - | TRBV11-2 | - | CASSLDGGLTGELFF | TGTGCCAGCAGCTTAGATGGGGGACTCACCGGGGAGCTGTTTTTT
TRBJ1-1 | - | TRBV28 | TRBD1 | CASSDIQGDVTEAFF | TGTGCCAGCAGTGACATACAGGGGGACGTCACTGAAGCTTTCTTT